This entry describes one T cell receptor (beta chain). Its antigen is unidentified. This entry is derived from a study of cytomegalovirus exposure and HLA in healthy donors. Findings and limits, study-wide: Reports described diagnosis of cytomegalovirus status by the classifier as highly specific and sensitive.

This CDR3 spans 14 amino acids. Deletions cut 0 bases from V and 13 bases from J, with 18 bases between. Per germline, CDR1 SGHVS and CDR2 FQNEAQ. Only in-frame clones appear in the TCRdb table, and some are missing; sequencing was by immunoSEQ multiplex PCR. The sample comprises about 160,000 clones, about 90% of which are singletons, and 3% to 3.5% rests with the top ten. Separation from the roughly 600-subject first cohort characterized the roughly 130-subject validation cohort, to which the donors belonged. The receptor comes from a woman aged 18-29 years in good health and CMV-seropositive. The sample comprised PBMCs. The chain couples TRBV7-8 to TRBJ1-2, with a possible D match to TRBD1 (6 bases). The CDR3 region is CASSLAVQGIPPTF. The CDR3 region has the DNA TGTGCCAGCAGCTTAGCGGTTCAGGGGATCCCCCCCACCTTC.